This T cell receptor beta chain was sequenced in a study of blood T cell repertoires in COVID-19. CDR1 is MNHEY and CDR2 is SVGAGI in the germline V gene. Losses at the gene ends were 0 bases for V and 7 bases for J; bases not matched to a gene: 5. This CDR3 is 16 amino acids long. TCRdb keeps only in-frame clones here, not all; method: immunoSEQ multiplex PCR. The sample has over 60,000 clones, under 95% seen once. J is TRBJ1-6 and V is TRBV6-5; 8 bases line up with TRBD1. This sequence was found in a man aged 55 to 70 with acute or convalescent COVID-19. Sequencing used peripheral blood. The DNA of the CDR3 is TGTGCCAGCAGTTACTCGGGGACAGGCGTAAATTCACCCCTCCACTTT. Its protein product is CASSYSGTGVNSPLHF.